The 8 T cell receptor beta chains listed next were all sequenced from one sample in a study of shared clonotypes between healthy human individuals. CD45RO-negative cells were positively selected for CCR7, leaving out terminally differentiated effector memory CD45RA+ cells. Using immunoSEQ multiplex PCR, the repertoire was profiled, and TCRdb retains in-frame clones only, with some absent. This table has 800,000 or so clones, 90% to 97% appearing once. Source material: naive CD8+ T cells sorted from blood. The source of these receptors is a man younger than 40 in good health.

The chain carries TRBV11-3 and TRBJ1-3; unclear D gene. Germline V gene sequence: CDR1 SGHNT, CDR2 YENEEA. The CDR3 contains 14 residues. V gave up 4 bases and J gave up 4 bases, with 11 bases separating them. This CDR3 is CASSSFLAGNTIYF. Here the CDR3 DNA reads TGTGCCAGCAGCTCCTTTTTAGCCGGAAACACCATATATTTT.

The chain couples TRBV7-9 to TRBJ2-5; 10 bases are a match to TRBD2. In germline, CDR1 is SEHNR, CDR2 FQNEAQ (reference sequence). V shed 5 bases, J shed 5 bases, and the junction held 8 bases outside the gene matches. The CDR3 runs to 15 residues. CDR3 in amino acids: CASSTLAGGAETQYF. CDR3 DNA: TGTGCCAGCAGCACTTTAGCGGGAGGTGCGGAGACCCAGTACTTC.

The chain uses TRBV14 and TRBJ2-5; D may match TRBD1 or TRBD2 (5 bases each). CDR3 length: 14 residues. V lost 4 bases and J lost 0, with 9 bases in between. The germline V gene encodes CDR1 SGHDN and CDR2 FVKESK. The DNA of the CDR3 is TGTGCCAGCAGCCGGGGACGGTACCAAGAGACCCAGTACTTC. Encoded protein: CASSRGRYQETQYF.

This sequence joins TRBV10-1 and TRBJ2-3; perhaps TRBD2 as D (6 bases). CDR3 size: 16 residues. Germline V CDR1 and CDR2: WNHNN, SYGVQD (reference sequence). V was cut by 5 bases and J by 2 bases, with 17 bases left in between. CDR3 region: CASSPTLAEHTDTQYF. CDR3 bases: TGCGCCAGCAGTCCCACTTTAGCGGAACACACAGATACGCAGTATTTT.

The chain carries TRBV27 and TRBJ2-4; perhaps TRBD2 as D (5 bases). The CDR3 extends over 14 amino acids. CDR1 and CDR2 from the germline V gene are MNHEY and SMNVEV (reference sequence). Trimming took off 8 bases at V and 2 bases at J, with 13 bases between the two ends. The CDR3 protein is CASRGLSTKNIQYF. The CDR3 region has the DNA TGTGCCAGCCGAGGGCTCTCGACCAAAAACATTCAGTACTTC.

This sequence joins TRBV6-1 and TRBJ2-7; D is uncertain. Per germline, CDR1 MNHNS and CDR2 SASEGT. V shed 1 base and J shed 2 bases, with 6 bases lying between them. The CDR3 is 13 residues long. CDR3 sequence (DNA): TGTGCCAGCAGTGAAGGGACCCCCTACGAGCAGTACTTC. It encodes CASSEGTPYEQYF.

The rearrangement uses TRBV7-9 and TRBJ2-7, with D possibly TRBD2 on 7 matching bases. The CDR3 loop spans 16 amino acids. The germline V gene has CDR1 SEHNR and CDR2 FQNEAQ (reference sequence). V lost 5 bases, J lost 0 bases, and 17 bases lay in between. As DNA, the CDR3 is TGTGCCAGCAGCCCGACAGCGGGACATATCTCCTACGAGCAGTACTTC. Translating gives CASSPTAGHISYEQYF.

The gene calls are TRBV15 and TRBJ2-3; weak D call: TRBD2 (5 bases). V was cut by 1 base and J by 4 bases, with 21 bases left in between. Per germline, CDR1 LNHNV and CDR2 YYDKDF (reference sequence). The CDR3 loop spans 18 amino acids. The DNA of the CDR3 is TGTGCCACCAGCAGAGCCTTTGGTCGGGATGAAATGGCAGATACGCAGTATTTT. As protein: CATSRAFGRDEMADTQYF.